This T cell receptor beta chain was identified in a study of Graves' ophthalmopathy and Graves' hyperthyroidism. The table lists this clonotype with a few counts. Using RNA transcripts, the TCR beta CDR3 regions were amplified. RT-PCR in the first round used HTBI primers; a second-round multiplex PCR followed. TCRdb independently ran MiXCR on the multiplex PCR reads; one entry per CDR3 protein. This table holds 360,000 or so distinct CDR3 sequences, roughly 18% found once. Trimming shortened V by 0 bases and J by 0 bases, and 10 bases separated the two germline ends. Germline V lookup: CDR1 SGHDT, CDR2 YYEEEE. CDR3 length equals 16 residues.

This receptor was taken from a woman aged 18-30 years with Graves' ophthalmopathy. Source material: peripheral blood. This sequence joins TRBV5-6 and TRBJ1-3; possibly TRBD1 for D (5 bases). In nucleotides, the CDR3 is TGTGCCAGCAGCTTGGGGGGCGGCCACTCTGGAAACACCATATATTTT. It is translated as CASSLGGGHSGNTIYF.